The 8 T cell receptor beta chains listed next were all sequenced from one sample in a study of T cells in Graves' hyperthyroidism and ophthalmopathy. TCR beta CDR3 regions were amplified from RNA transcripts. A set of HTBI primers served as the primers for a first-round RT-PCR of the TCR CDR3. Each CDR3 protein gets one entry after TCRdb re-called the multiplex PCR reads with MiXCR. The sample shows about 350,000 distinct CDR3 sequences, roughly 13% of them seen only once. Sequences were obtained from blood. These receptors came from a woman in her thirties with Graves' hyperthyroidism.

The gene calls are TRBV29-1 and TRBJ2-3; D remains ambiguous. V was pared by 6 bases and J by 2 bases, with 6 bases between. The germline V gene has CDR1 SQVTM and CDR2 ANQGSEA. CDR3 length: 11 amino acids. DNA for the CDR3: TGCAGCGTACGATTCACAGATACGCAGTATTTT. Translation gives CSVRFTDTQYF.

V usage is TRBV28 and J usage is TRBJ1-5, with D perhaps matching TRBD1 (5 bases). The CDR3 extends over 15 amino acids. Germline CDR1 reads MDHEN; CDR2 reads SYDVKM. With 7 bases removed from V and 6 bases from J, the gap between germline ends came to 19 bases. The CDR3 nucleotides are TGTGCCAGCACTCCCCGGGGGACCCCGAGTCAGCCCCAGCATTTT. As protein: CASTPRGTPSQPQHF.

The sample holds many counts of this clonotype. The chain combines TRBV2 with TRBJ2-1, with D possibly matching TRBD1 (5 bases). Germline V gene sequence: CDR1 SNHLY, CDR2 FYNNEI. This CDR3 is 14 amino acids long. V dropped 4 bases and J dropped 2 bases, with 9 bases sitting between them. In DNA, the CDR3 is TGTGCCAGCAGTGCGACAGCTACCTACAATGAGCAGTTCTTC. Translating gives CASSATATYNEQFF.

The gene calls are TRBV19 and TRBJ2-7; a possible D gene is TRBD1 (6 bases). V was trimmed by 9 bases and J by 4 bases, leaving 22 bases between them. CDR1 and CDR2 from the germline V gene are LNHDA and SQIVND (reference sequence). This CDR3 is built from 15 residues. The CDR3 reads CARGQSGTHEYEQYF. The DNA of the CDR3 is TGTGCCAGAGGCCAGTCCGGGACACACGAATACGAGCAGTACTTC.

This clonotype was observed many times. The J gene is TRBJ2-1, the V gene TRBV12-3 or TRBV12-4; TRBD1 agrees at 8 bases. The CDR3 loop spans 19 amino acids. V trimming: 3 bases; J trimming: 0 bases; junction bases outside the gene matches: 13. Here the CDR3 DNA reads TGTGCCAGCAGTTTGTGGGCTACAGGGGGTATAAGCTCCTACAATGAGCAGTTCTTC. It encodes CASSLWATGGISSYNEQFF.

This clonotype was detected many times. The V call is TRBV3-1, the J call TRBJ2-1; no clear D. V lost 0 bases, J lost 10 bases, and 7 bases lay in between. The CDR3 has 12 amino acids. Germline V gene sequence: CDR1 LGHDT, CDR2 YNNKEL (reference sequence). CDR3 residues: CASSQDLREQFF. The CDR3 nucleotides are TGTGCCAGCAGCCAAGATCTACGGGAGCAGTTCTTC.

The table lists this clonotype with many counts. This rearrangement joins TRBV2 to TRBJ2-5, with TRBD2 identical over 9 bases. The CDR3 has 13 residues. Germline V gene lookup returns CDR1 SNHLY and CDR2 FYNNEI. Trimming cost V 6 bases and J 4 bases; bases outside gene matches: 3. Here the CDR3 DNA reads TGTGCCAGCAGGGGGACTAGCCTAGAGACCCAGTACTTC. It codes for CASRGTSLETQYF. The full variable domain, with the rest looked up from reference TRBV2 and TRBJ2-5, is EPEVTQTPSHQVTQMGQEVILRCVPISNHLYFYWYRQILGQKVEFLVSFYNNEISEKSEIFDDQFSVERPDGSNFTLKIRSTKLEDSAMYFCASRGTSLETQYFGPGTRLLVL.

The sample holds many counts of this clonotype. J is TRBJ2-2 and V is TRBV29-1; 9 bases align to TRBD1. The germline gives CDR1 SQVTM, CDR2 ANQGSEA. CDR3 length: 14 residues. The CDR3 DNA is TGCAGTGGGGGGACAGGGTCGCACACCGGGGAGCTGTTTTTT. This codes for CSGGTGSHTGELFF.